This T cell receptor (beta chain) was obtained from a study of blood T cells in healthy people across ages. Germline V gives CDR1 ENHRY, CDR2 SYGVKD. Between the trimmed V and J ends, which lost 6 bases and 0 bases, there was a span of 11 bases. The CDR3 covers 14 residues. For the second PCR, which ran for about 7 to 11 cycles, a sample-barcoded 5' primer and a J-beta primer mix were used. TCRdb called the 5' RACE reads again in MiXCR, with one record for every CDR3 protein. Seen here are 450,000 to 700,000 distinct CDR3 sequences, roughly 29% observed once, and the top ten hold around 18%. The clonotype comes from a woman between 65 and 79 years old in good health. The sample comprised blood. V usage is TRBV10-3 and J usage is TRBJ1-1; D is ambiguous. CDR3 bases: TGTGCCATCAGGCCACGGGATTTGAACACTGAAGCTTTCTTT. This sequence encodes CAIRPRDLNTEAFF.